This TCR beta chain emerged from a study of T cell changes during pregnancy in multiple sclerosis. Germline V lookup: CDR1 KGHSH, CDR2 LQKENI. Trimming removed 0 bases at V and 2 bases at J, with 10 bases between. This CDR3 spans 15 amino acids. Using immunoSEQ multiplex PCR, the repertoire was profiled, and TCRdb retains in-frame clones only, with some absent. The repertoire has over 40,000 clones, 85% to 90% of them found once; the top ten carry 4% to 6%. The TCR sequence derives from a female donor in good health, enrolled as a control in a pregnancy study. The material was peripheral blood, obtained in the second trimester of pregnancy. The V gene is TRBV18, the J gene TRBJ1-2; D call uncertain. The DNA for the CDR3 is TGTGCCAGCTCACCACCGGGCAGTCCCAACTATGGCTACACCTTC. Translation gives CASSPPGSPNYGYTF.